This is a list of T cell receptor beta chains from one sample in a study of cytotoxic CD8 clonotypes in ibrutinib-treated CLL. The protocol was immunoSEQ multiplex PCR, while the TCRdb copy is restricted to in-frame clones and leaves out a portion. This sample has over 120,000 clones, with 79% found just once. Specimen: PBMCs, collected after 12 months of ibrutinib treatment. These receptors originate from a human donor with chronic lymphocytic leukemia. CDR3s include the opening cysteine and the closing phenylalanine or tryptophan. Fields, in order: V gene, clone size, D gene, J gene, CDR3 protein, CDR3 DNA. D genes are given only for firm matches. Only some rows state a clone size, as once, few, many or a class for expanded clones.

v_gene: TRBV19
abundance: NA
d_gene: TRBD1
j_gene: TRBJ2-2
CDR3aa: CASSSWTGDNTGELFF
CDR3nt: TGTGCCAGTAGTTCGTGGACAGGGGACAACACCGGGGAGCTGTTTTTT

v_gene: TRBV5-1
abundance: NA
d_gene: NA
j_gene: TRBJ1-4
CDR3aa: CASSLALRMGNEKLFF
CDR3nt: TGCGCCAGCAGCTTGGCGCTGAGGATGGGCAATGAAAAACTGTTTTTT

v_gene: TRBV13
abundance: NA
d_gene: NA
j_gene: TRBJ1-1
CDR3aa: CASSLRGRGRKDTEAFF
CDR3nt: TGTGCCAGCAGCTTAAGAGGCCGGGGGCGGAAGGACACTGAAGCTTTCTTT

v_gene: TRBV9
abundance: NA
d_gene: TRBD1
j_gene: TRBJ2-2
CDR3aa: CASSPGDRGYTGELFF
CDR3nt: TGTGCCAGCAGCCCCGGGGACAGGGGTTACACCGGGGAGCTGTTTTTT

v_gene: TRBV2
abundance: NA
d_gene: NA
j_gene: TRBJ2-2
CDR3aa: CASRYTGELFF
CDR3nt: TGTGCCAGCAGGTACACCGGGGAGCTGTTTTTT

v_gene: TRBV15
abundance: NA
d_gene: NA
j_gene: TRBJ2-7
CDR3aa: CATSTAPRGRGYEQYF
CDR3nt: TGTGCCACCAGCACCGCCCCCCGGGGGCGCGGGTACGAGCAGTACTTC

v_gene: TRBV6-5
abundance: NA
d_gene: TRBD1
j_gene: TRBJ1-2
CDR3aa: CASSTFRTGRYGYTF
CDR3nt: TGTGCCAGCAGTACCTTCCGGACAGGCCGGTATGGCTACACCTTC

v_gene: TRBV4-2
abundance: NA
d_gene: NA
j_gene: TRBJ1-1
CDR3aa: CASSQGGGEAFF
CDR3nt: TGTGCCAGCAGCCAAGGAGGGGGTGAAGCTTTCTTT

v_gene: TRBV9
abundance: NA
d_gene: TRBD2
j_gene: TRBJ2-1
CDR3aa: CASSTRGGLHNEQFF
CDR3nt: TGTGCCAGCAGCACGAGGGGAGGGCTCCACAATGAGCAGTTCTTC

v_gene: TRBV5-5
abundance: NA
d_gene: TRBD1
j_gene: TRBJ1-1
CDR3aa: CASSSYRGDTEAFF
CDR3nt: TGTGCCAGCAGCTCCTACAGGGGAGACACTGAAGCTTTCTTT

v_gene: TRBV2
abundance: NA
d_gene: NA
j_gene: TRBJ2-4
CDR3aa: CASSSHRNRLKIAKNIQYF
CDR3nt: TGTGCCAGCAGTAGTCACCGGAACAGGCTTAAGATAGCCAAAAACATTCAGTACTTC

v_gene: TRBV6-1
abundance: NA
d_gene: NA
j_gene: TRBJ2-7
CDR3aa: CASSEAPSHGEQYF
CDR3nt: TGTGCCAGCAGTGAAGCTCCGTCTCATGGGGAGCAGTACTTC

v_gene: TRBV6-6
abundance: NA
d_gene: TRBD1
j_gene: TRBJ1-3
CDR3aa: CASSSTDRGSGNTIYF
CDR3nt: TGTGCCAGCAGTAGCACCGACAGGGGTTCTGGAAACACCATATATTTT

v_gene: TRBV5-4
abundance: NA
d_gene: TRBD1
j_gene: TRBJ2-3
CDR3aa: CASSPGQSHSTDTQYF
CDR3nt: TGTGCCAGCAGCCCGGGACAGAGCCATAGCACAGATACGCAGTATTTT

v_gene: TRBV7-9
abundance: NA
d_gene: NA
j_gene: TRBJ2-1
CDR3aa: CASRRQEGVYNEQFF
CDR3nt: TGTGCCAGCAGGCGGCAGGAAGGGGTGTACAATGAGCAGTTCTTC

v_gene: TRBV14
abundance: NA
d_gene: TRBD2
j_gene: TRBJ2-6
CDR3aa: CASSQGIPGLAGGPLLGANVLTF
CDR3nt: TGTGCCAGCAGCCAAGGAATCCCGGGACTAGCGGGAGGCCCTCTGCTAGGGGCCAACGTCCTGACTTTC

v_gene: TRBV5-1
abundance: NA
d_gene: NA
j_gene: TRBJ1-5
CDR3aa: CASSLAPGNQPQHF
CDR3nt: TGCGCCAGCAGCTTGGCCCCCGGTAATCAGCCCCAGCATTTT

v_gene: TRBV5-1
abundance: NA
d_gene: TRBD2
j_gene: TRBJ2-1
CDR3aa: CASSLGTSGSNEQFF
CDR3nt: TGCGCCAGCAGCTTGGGGACTAGCGGGAGTAATGAGCAGTTCTTC

v_gene: TRBV18
abundance: once
d_gene: TRBD2
j_gene: TRBJ2-7
CDR3aa: CASSPSTIAGGYEQYF
CDR3nt: TGTGCCAGCTCACCAAGCACGATTGCGGGAGGGTACGAGCAGTACTTC

v_gene: TRBV11-2
abundance: NA
d_gene: NA
j_gene: TRBJ1-2
CDR3aa: CASSLALNYGYTF
CDR3nt: TGTGCCAGCAGCTTAGCTCTCAACTATGGCTACACCTTC

v_gene: TRBV2
abundance: NA
d_gene: NA
j_gene: TRBJ2-3
CDR3aa: CASTQQGQSTDTQYF
CDR3nt: TGTGCCAGCACACAACAAGGGCAAAGCACAGATACGCAGTATTTT

v_gene: TRBV2
abundance: NA
d_gene: NA
j_gene: TRBJ2-2
CDR3aa: CASSGDWNTGELFF
CDR3nt: TGTGCCAGCAGTGGGGACTGGAACACCGGGGAGCTGTTTTTT

v_gene: TRBV10-2
abundance: few
d_gene: NA
j_gene: TRBJ2-3
CDR3aa: CASREEGLTDTQYF
CDR3nt: TGCGCCAGCAGGGAAGAGGGCCTCACAGATACGCAGTATTTT

v_gene: TRBV27
abundance: NA
d_gene: TRBD1
j_gene: TRBJ1-5
CDR3aa: CASSLSLGQGEVKPQHF
CDR3nt: TGTGCCAGCAGTTTATCCTTGGGTCAGGGGGAAGTTAAGCCCCAGCATTTT

v_gene: TRBV5-1
abundance: NA
d_gene: TRBD2
j_gene: TRBJ2-3
CDR3aa: CASSPGLANTDTQYF
CDR3nt: TGCGCCAGCAGCCCAGGACTAGCGAACACAGATACGCAGTATTTT

v_gene: TRBV29-1
abundance: NA
d_gene: TRBD2
j_gene: TRBJ2-3
CDR3aa: CSVDSSGSLDTDTQYF
CDR3nt: TGCAGCGTTGATAGTAGCGGGAGTCTGGATACAGATACGCAGTATTTT

v_gene: TRBV5-4
abundance: NA
d_gene: NA
j_gene: TRBJ2-1
CDR3aa: CASSLEGAEQFF
CDR3nt: TGTGCCAGCAGCTTAGAAGGGGCTGAGCAGTTCTTC

v_gene: TRBV6-1
abundance: NA
d_gene: NA
j_gene: TRBJ1-1
CDR3aa: CASSEVRVPEARAFF
CDR3nt: TGTGCCAGCAGTGAAGTCCGTGTCCCGGAGGCTAGGGCTTTCTTT

v_gene: TRBV7-9
abundance: NA
d_gene: NA
j_gene: TRBJ1-4
CDR3aa: CASSAPTGLGEKLFF
CDR3nt: TGTGCCAGCAGCGCCCCAACAGGGTTGGGTGAAAAACTGTTTTTT

v_gene: TRBV11-2
abundance: few
d_gene: NA
j_gene: TRBJ1-3
CDR3aa: CASSIDSGNTIYF
CDR3nt: TGTGCCAGCAGCATAGACTCTGGAAACACCATATATTTT

v_gene: TRBV7-6
abundance: NA
d_gene: TRBD2
j_gene: TRBJ2-5
CDR3aa: CASSLSGRETQYF
CDR3nt: TGTGCCAGCAGCTTGAGCGGGAGAGAGACCCAGTACTTC

v_gene: TRBV5-1
abundance: NA
d_gene: TRBD1
j_gene: TRBJ1-1
CDR3aa: CASSLQGTGTEAFF
CDR3nt: TGCGCCAGCAGCTTACAGGGGACTGGGACTGAAGCTTTCTTT

v_gene: TRBV10-3
abundance: NA
d_gene: NA
j_gene: TRBJ1-2
CDR3aa: CAITPRDSPVRNYGYTF
CDR3nt: TGTGCCATCACCCCCCGGGACTCCCCTGTCCGTAACTATGGCTACACCTTC

v_gene: TRBV27
abundance: few
d_gene: TRBD2
j_gene: TRBJ2-2
CDR3aa: CASTLRREFYTGELFF
CDR3nt: TGTGCCAGCACCCTGAGGCGGGAGTTCTACACCGGGGAGCTGTTTTTT

v_gene: TRBV7-3
abundance: NA
d_gene: NA
j_gene: TRBJ2-1
CDR3aa: CASSLRLANEQFF
CDR3nt: TGTGCCAGCAGCTTACGCCTAGCGAATGAGCAGTTCTTC

v_gene: TRBV29-1
abundance: NA
d_gene: TRBD1
j_gene: TRBJ2-3
CDR3aa: CSVATGGGDTQYF
CDR3nt: TGCAGCGTTGCCACAGGGGGCGGAGATACGCAGTATTTT

v_gene: TRBV4-1
abundance: NA
d_gene: NA
j_gene: TRBJ2-5
CDR3aa: CASSREVRGLQETQYF
CDR3nt: TGCGCCAGCAGCCGTGAAGTCCGGGGCCTCCAAGAGACCCAGTACTTC

v_gene: TRBV6-1
abundance: NA
d_gene: NA
j_gene: TRBJ1-5
CDR3aa: CASSFLGGNQPQHF
CDR3nt: TGTGCCAGCAGTTTCCTGGGGGGCAATCAGCCCCAGCATTTT

v_gene: TRBV5-6
abundance: NA
d_gene: TRBD2
j_gene: TRBJ2-1
CDR3aa: CASMGGSGYNEQFF
CDR3nt: TGTGCCAGCATGGGCGGGAGTGGATACAATGAGCAGTTCTTC

v_gene: TRBV10-2
abundance: once
d_gene: TRBD2
j_gene: TRBJ2-1
CDR3aa: CASSYSGRRNEQFF
CDR3nt: TGCGCCAGCAGTTACAGCGGGAGAAGGAATGAGCAGTTCTTC

v_gene: TRBV7-9
abundance: NA
d_gene: NA
j_gene: TRBJ2-2
CDR3aa: CASSFSGVHTGELFF
CDR3nt: TGTGCCAGCAGCTTTAGTGGCGTGCACACCGGGGAGCTGTTTTTT

v_gene: TRBV11-2
abundance: NA
d_gene: TRBD2
j_gene: TRBJ2-1
CDR3aa: CASSEILARNEQFF
CDR3nt: TGTGCCAGCAGCGAAATACTAGCGAGGAATGAGCAGTTCTTC

v_gene: TRBV28
abundance: NA
d_gene: TRBD1
j_gene: TRBJ1-2
CDR3aa: CASSVHPGTAGYTF
CDR3nt: TGTGCCAGCAGCGTACACCCCGGGACAGCTGGCTACACCTTC

v_gene: TRBV10-3
abundance: NA
d_gene: NA
j_gene: TRBJ1-2
CDR3aa: CAISAARGEVGGYTF
CDR3nt: TGTGCCATCAGTGCCGCTCGCGGGGAGGTCGGTGGCTACACCTTC

v_gene: TRBV6-5
abundance: once
d_gene: NA
j_gene: TRBJ2-7
CDR3aa: CASSSPGTPSDEQYF
CDR3nt: TGTGCCAGCAGTTCCCCCGGGACACCATCTGACGAGCAGTACTTC

v_gene: TRBV5-1
abundance: NA
d_gene: NA
j_gene: TRBJ2-3
CDR3aa: CASSFRDGYTDTQYF
CDR3nt: TGCGCCAGCAGCTTCCGGGACGGATACACAGATACGCAGTATTTT

v_gene: TRBV7-8
abundance: few
d_gene: NA
j_gene: TRBJ2-3
CDR3aa: CASSPRGALIGDTQYF
CDR3nt: TGTGCCAGCAGCCCGAGGGGGGCCCTCATCGGAGATACGCAGTATTTT

v_gene: TRBV7-2
abundance: NA
d_gene: NA
j_gene: TRBJ1-1
CDR3aa: CASSSRVPLNTEAFF
CDR3nt: TGTGCCAGCAGCTCCAGGGTTCCCTTGAACACTGAAGCTTTCTTT

v_gene: TRBV10-3
abundance: few
d_gene: NA
j_gene: TRBJ2-7
CDR3aa: CAISERGQTYEQYF
CDR3nt: TGTGCCATCAGTGAGCGCGGGCAGACCTACGAGCAGTACTTC

v_gene: TRBV5-6
abundance: NA
d_gene: NA
j_gene: TRBJ2-6
CDR3aa: CASTSLSGDGANVLTF
CDR3nt: TGTGCCAGCACCTCTTTGAGCGGCGATGGGGCCAACGTCCTGACTTTC

v_gene: TRBV7-2
abundance: NA
d_gene: NA
j_gene: TRBJ2-7
CDR3aa: CASSFEGYEQYF
CDR3nt: TGTGCCAGCAGCTTTGAGGGTTACGAGCAGTACTTC

v_gene: TRBV7-9
abundance: once
d_gene: NA
j_gene: TRBJ2-1
CDR3aa: CASSSPQAGGPNEQFF
CDR3nt: TGTGCCAGCAGCTCCCCTCAGGCAGGAGGCCCAAATGAGCAGTTCTTC

v_gene: TRBV20-1
abundance: NA
d_gene: NA
j_gene: TRBJ1-2
CDR3aa: CSSGKNYGYTF
CDR3nt: TGCAGCTCCGGGAAAAACTATGGCTACACCTTC

v_gene: TRBV2
abundance: NA
d_gene: TRBD2
j_gene: TRBJ2-1
CDR3aa: CASSVGPGTSGRLMEQFF
CDR3nt: TGTGCCAGCAGTGTAGGGCCCGGGACTAGCGGGAGACTGATGGAGCAGTTCTTC

v_gene: TRBV27
abundance: NA
d_gene: NA
j_gene: TRBJ1-3
CDR3aa: CASSLSFSGNTIYF
CDR3nt: TGTGCCAGCAGTTTATCGTTCTCTGGAAACACCATATATTTT

v_gene: TRBV30
abundance: NA
d_gene: NA
j_gene: TRBJ1-1
CDR3aa: CAWNSGGRNTEAFF
CDR3nt: TGTGCCTGGAATTCGGGGGGTAGGAACACTGAAGCTTTCTTT

v_gene: TRBV19
abundance: NA
d_gene: NA
j_gene: TRBJ2-1
CDR3aa: CASSIVGSNEQFF
CDR3nt: TGTGCCAGTAGTATAGTTGGCAGCAATGAGCAGTTCTTC

v_gene: TRBV19
abundance: NA
d_gene: NA
j_gene: TRBJ2-7
CDR3aa: CASSITPESSYEQYF
CDR3nt: TGTGCCAGTAGTATTACCCCAGAAAGCTCCTACGAGCAGTACTTC

v_gene: TRBV11-1
abundance: NA
d_gene: NA
j_gene: TRBJ2-1
CDR3aa: CASSLEVYNEQFF
CDR3nt: TGTGCCAGCAGCTTAGAAGTCTACAATGAGCAGTTCTTC

v_gene: TRBV11-2
abundance: NA
d_gene: TRBD2
j_gene: TRBJ2-7
CDR3aa: CASRGGKAGVSHEQYF
CDR3nt: TGTGCCAGCAGGGGGGGTAAGGCGGGAGTTTCCCACGAGCAGTACTTC